The rows below give T cell receptor beta chains drawn from one sample of a study of blood T cells in healthy people across ages. TCRdb ran MiXCR on the 5' RACE reads and lists one entry per CDR3 protein. The sample has approximately 1,700,000 distinct CDR3 sequences; around 42% are singletons. The specimen sequenced was blood. These receptors were taken from a human donor in good health. The CDR3 runs from the conserved cysteine through the conserved F or W. The order of the fields is V gene, J gene, D gene, clone size, CDR3 protein, CDR3 DNA. A D gene is named only where the DNA matches it firmly. Clone size is shown for a subset of rows, as once, few, many or a class of expanded clone.

V: TRBV2
J: TRBJ2-6
D: -
size: -
CDR3: CASRRTEHSGANVLTF
DNA: TGTGCCAGCAGACGGACTGAGCACTCTGGGGCCAACGTCCTGACTTTC

V: TRBV4-3
J: TRBJ2-3
D: -
size: -
CDR3: CASSQDTPDTQYF
DNA: TGCGCCAGCAGCCAAGATACCCCAGATACGCAGTATTTT

V: TRBV29-1
J: TRBJ2-5
D: -
size: -
CDR3: CSVNPGVQETQYF
DNA: TGCAGCGTTAATCCCGGGGTCCAAGAGACCCAGTACTTC

V: TRBV29-1
J: TRBJ2-7
D: TRBD1
size: -
CDR3: CSVWDRGLVEQYF
DNA: TGCAGCGTTTGGGACAGGGGGTTGGTTGAGCAGTACTTC

V: TRBV6-1
J: TRBJ2-1
D: -
size: -
CDR3: CASSVGLRRNEQFF
DNA: TGTGCCAGCAGTGTCGGACTGAGGCGCAACGAGCAGTTCTTC

V: TRBV6-2/TRBV6-3
J: TRBJ1-2
D: -
size: -
CDR3: CASSYPTQGGDGYTF
DNA: TGTGCCAGCAGTTACCCAACACAGGGAGGAGATGGCTACACCTTC

V: TRBV7-9
J: TRBJ2-3
D: -
size: -
CDR3: CASSLVSGIVATDTQYF
DNA: TGTGCCAGCAGCTTAGTATCGGGGATCGTGGCCACAGATACGCAGTATTTT

V: TRBV7-2
J: TRBJ2-1
D: -
size: few
CDR3: CASSLGSWYTYNEQFF
DNA: TGTGCCAGCAGCTTAGGTAGCTGGTACACCTACAATGAGCAGTTCTTC

V: TRBV29-1
J: TRBJ1-2
D: TRBD1
size: -
CDR3: CSVWDSSSQGDGYTF
DNA: TGCAGCGTATGGGACAGTTCCTCCCAAGGAGATGGCTACACCTTC

V: TRBV20-1
J: TRBJ1-2
D: -
size: -
CDR3: CSAPGSYGYTF
DNA: TGCAGTGCCCCCGGATCGTATGGCTACACCTTC

V: TRBV7-9
J: TRBJ1-2
D: -
size: -
CDR3: CASNTRQFNYGYTF
DNA: TGTGCCAGCAACACGCGACAGTTTAACTATGGCTACACCTTC

V: TRBV7-2
J: TRBJ2-1
D: TRBD2
size: -
CDR3: CASSPKTSGGWFF
DNA: TGTGCCAGCAGCCCCAAGACTAGCGGGGGTTGGTTCTTC

V: TRBV4-3
J: TRBJ2-3
D: TRBD2
size: few
CDR3: CASSQESGEADTQYF
DNA: TGCGCCAGCAGCCAAGAGAGCGGGGAGGCAGATACGCAGTATTTT

V: TRBV24-1
J: TRBJ2-7
D: -
size: -
CDR3: CATSGGHYYEQDF
DNA: TGTGCCACCAGTGGAGGACATTACTACGAGCAGGACTTC

V: TRBV6-5
J: TRBJ2-7
D: TRBD1
size: few
CDR3: CASSYDEGTGENEQYF
DNA: TGTGCCAGCAGTTACGACGAGGGGACAGGGGAGAACGAGCAGTACTTC

V: TRBV2
J: TRBJ1-4
D: -
size: once
CDR3: CDSEIGSGEKLFF
DNA: TGTGACAGCGAGATCGGATCGGGGGAAAAACTGTTTTTT

V: TRBV2
J: TRBJ2-7
D: -
size: -
CDR3: CASSLTRTTYEQYF
DNA: TGTGCCAGCAGCTTGACACGGACAACTTACGAGCAGTACTTC

V: TRBV27
J: TRBJ1-2
D: -
size: -
CDR3: CASSFYGTGRRGYTF
DNA: TGTGCCAGCAGTTTTTATGGAACGGGGAGGCGGGGCTACACCTTC

V: TRBV7-2
J: TRBJ1-6
D: -
size: -
CDR3: CASSFLGNRNSPLHF
DNA: TGTGCCAGCAGCTTCTTGGGGAATCGGAATTCACCCCTCCACTTT

V: TRBV29-1
J: TRBJ2-7
D: TRBD1
size: -
CDR3: CSVRTGERHEQYF
DNA: TGCAGCGTCCGGACAGGGGAAAGGCACGAGCAGTACTTC

V: TRBV20-1
J: TRBJ2-7
D: TRBD1
size: -
CDR3: CSARDLQGADEQYF
DNA: TGCAGTGCTAGAGATCTACAGGGGGCCGACGAGCAGTACTTC

V: TRBV28
J: TRBJ2-5
D: -
size: many
CDR3: CASSLPSDGGETQYF
DNA: TGTGCCAGCAGTCTACCTTCTGACGGTGGGGAGACCCAGTACTTC

V: TRBV6-5
J: TRBJ1-1
D: -
size: -
CDR3: CASSWKLGTEAFF
DNA: TGTGCCAGCAGTTGGAAGTTGGGCACTGAAGCTTTCTTT

V: TRBV20-1
J: TRBJ1-2
D: -
size: few
CDR3: CSASGSYGYTF
DNA: TGCAGTGCTAGCGGCAGCTATGGCTACACCTTC

V: TRBV7-9
J: TRBJ2-7
D: -
size: -
CDR3: CASSSWRNSYEQYF
DNA: TGTGCCAGCAGCTCGTGGCGAAACTCCTACGAGCAGTACTTC

V: TRBV7-9
J: TRBJ2-7
D: -
size: -
CDR3: CASSLTQSSYEQYF
DNA: TGTGCCAGCAGCTTAACACAGAGCTCCTACGAGCAGTACTTC

V: TRBV15
J: TRBJ2-3
D: TRBD1
size: -
CDR3: CATRPRTGKDTRYF
DNA: TGTGCCACCAGACCAAGGACAGGGAAAGATACGCGGTATTTT

V: TRBV7-6
J: TRBJ1-1
D: TRBD1
size: -
CDR3: CASSLGQGGPTEAFF
DNA: TGTGCCAGCAGCTTAGGGCAGGGGGGGCCCACTGAAGCTTTCTTT

V: TRBV3-1
J: TRBJ1-2
D: TRBD1
size: few
CDR3: CASSQDAPGTGVNYGYTF
DNA: TGTGCCAGCAGCCAAGACGCTCCCGGGACAGGAGTAAACTATGGCTACACCTTC

V: TRBV29-1
J: TRBJ2-7
D: TRBD2
size: many
CDR3: CSVESGGNSYEQYF
DNA: TGCAGCGTTGAAAGCGGGGGGAACTCCTACGAGCAGTACTTC

V: TRBV28
J: TRBJ2-3
D: -
size: few
CDR3: CASSTVGDPVGRDTQYF
DNA: TGTGCCAGCAGTACCGTGGGAGACCCGGTGGGTCGCGATACGCAGTATTTT

V: TRBV9
J: TRBJ1-1
D: -
size: -
CDR3: CASSVDLGRNTEAFF
DNA: TGTGCCAGCAGCGTAGATCTGGGGAGGAACACTGAAGCTTTCTTT

V: TRBV5-1
J: TRBJ2-3
D: TRBD2
size: many
CDR3: CASSLLAGETDTQYF
DNA: TGTGCCAGCAGCTTATTAGCGGGGGAGACAGATACGCAGTATTTT

V: TRBV9
J: TRBJ1-1
D: TRBD1
size: -
CDR3: CASSVGQRGAEAFF
DNA: TGTGCCAGCAGCGTGGGACAGAGGGGGGCTGAAGCTTTCTTT

V: TRBV10-3
J: TRBJ2-1
D: TRBD2
size: few
CDR3: CAISESRASGGALDEQFF
DNA: TGTGCCATCAGTGAGTCTCGGGCTAGCGGGGGGGCCTTAGATGAGCAGTTCTTC

V: TRBV5-1
J: TRBJ1-2
D: TRBD1
size: few
CDR3: CASSERQGHNYGYTF
DNA: TGCGCCAGCAGCGAAAGACAGGGGCATAACTATGGCTACACCTTC

V: TRBV12-3/TRBV12-4
J: TRBJ2-7
D: -
size: few
CDR3: CASSPETVYEQYF
DNA: TGTGCCAGCAGTCCAGAGACAGTCTACGAGCAGTACTTC

V: TRBV28
J: TRBJ1-5
D: -
size: few
CDR3: CASSQTGVGTQPQHF
DNA: TGTGCCAGCAGTCAGACAGGCGTGGGTACTCAGCCCCAGCATTTT

V: TRBV20-1
J: TRBJ1-6
D: -
size: -
CDR3: CSAGGHPNSPLHF
DNA: TGCAGTGCCGGGGGACATCCGAATTCACCCCTCCACTTT

V: TRBV6-2/TRBV6-3
J: TRBJ2-6
D: -
size: -
CDR3: CASSYSTPRLRSGANVLTF
DNA: TGTGCCAGCAGTTACTCGACGCCCCGACTGAGGTCTGGGGCCAACGTCCTGACTTTC

V: TRBV5-1
J: TRBJ2-1
D: -
size: -
CDR3: CASSLGFHILGQFF
DNA: TGCGCCAGCAGCTTAGGGTTTCATATTTTAGGGCAGTTCTTC

V: TRBV4-2
J: TRBJ1-4
D: -
size: -
CDR3: CASSQNAATNEKLFF
DNA: TGTGCCAGCAGCCAAAATGCAGCAACTAATGAAAAACTGTTTTTT

V: TRBV4-1
J: TRBJ1-2
D: -
size: few
CDR3: CASSPQDRNYTF
DNA: TGCGCCAGCAGCCCCCAAGACAGGAACTACACCTTC

V: TRBV6-1
J: TRBJ2-5
D: TRBD1
size: -
CDR3: CASDRVWETQYF
DNA: TGTGCCAGCGACAGGGTGTGGGAGACCCAGTACTTC

V: TRBV28
J: TRBJ1-5
D: -
size: few
CDR3: CASSSLNSNQPQHF
DNA: TGTGCCAGCAGCTCACTTAACAGCAATCAGCCCCAGCATTTT

V: TRBV12-3/TRBV12-4
J: TRBJ1-1
D: -
size: -
CDR3: CASSLNRVRFEAFF
DNA: TGTGCCAGCAGCCTAAACAGGGTGCGGTTTGAAGCTTTCTTT

V: TRBV6-2/TRBV6-3
J: TRBJ2-7
D: -
size: few
CDR3: CASSRRQYEQYF
DNA: TGTGCCAGCAGTAGGCGACAGTACGAGCAGTACTTC

V: TRBV4-2
J: TRBJ1-2
D: TRBD1
size: -
CDR3: CASSQANRDRGNGYTF
DNA: TGTGCCAGCAGCCAAGCTAACCGGGACAGGGGGAATGGCTACACCTTC

V: TRBV6-6
J: TRBJ1-3
D: TRBD1
size: -
CDR3: CASSRDRGTGNTIYF
DNA: TGTGCCAGCAGCCGGGACAGGGGAACTGGAAACACCATATATTTT

V: TRBV30
J: TRBJ2-3
D: -
size: -
CDR3: CAYLLNTDTQYF
DNA: TGTGCCTACCTTCTTAACACAGATACGCAGTATTTT

V: TRBV4-3
J: TRBJ2-3
D: TRBD1
size: few
CDR3: CASSPLSQGASDTQYF
DNA: TGCGCCAGCAGCCCTTTGTCTCAGGGGGCGTCAGATACGCAGTATTTT

V: TRBV6-5
J: TRBJ1-2
D: TRBD1
size: few
CDR3: CASSYSTDRESYGYTF
DNA: TGTGCCAGCAGTTACTCTACGGACAGGGAGTCCTATGGCTACACCTTC

V: TRBV4-3
J: TRBJ1-2
D: -
size: -
CDR3: CASSQDVGVSYTF
DNA: TGCGCCAGCAGCCAAGATGTGGGGGTCAGCTACACCTTC

V: TRBV7-2
J: TRBJ2-7
D: -
size: few
CDR3: CASSLGGGQYEQYF
DNA: TGTGCCAGCAGCTTGGGGGGGGGACAGTACGAGCAGTACTTC

V: TRBV9
J: TRBJ2-7
D: -
size: -
CDR3: CASSVAGFSYEQYF
DNA: TGTGCCAGCAGCGTAGCTGGGTTCTCCTACGAGCAGTACTTC

V: TRBV7-2
J: TRBJ2-3
D: -
size: few
CDR3: CASSLYGGPTDTQYF
DNA: TGTGCCAGCAGTTTGTACGGGGGGCCCACAGATACGCAGTATTTT

V: TRBV6-5
J: TRBJ2-7
D: TRBD1
size: few
CDR3: CASSPRTGYYEQYF
DNA: TGTGCCAGCAGTCCTAGGACAGGATACTACGAGCAGTACTTC